A selection of T cell receptor beta chains follows, all from one sample in a study of blood T cells in healthy people across ages. One entry per CDR3 protein, called by TCRdb with MiXCR from the 5' RACE reads. The repertoire has about 570,000 distinct CDR3 sequences, roughly 28% of them found once; the top ten carry less than 20%. Sequenced material: blood. These receptors were taken from a woman between 65 and 79 years old in good health. Each CDR3 is given with its conserved first and last residue. Each record gives: D gene, V gene, clone size, J gene, CDR3 protein, CDR3 DNA. A D gene is named only where the DNA matches it firmly. Clone size appears in some rows only: once, few, many, or a class for an expanded clone.

-	TRBV11-3	few	TRBJ2-1	CASSFSRGAPPGEQFF	TGTGCCAGCAGCTTCAGTAGAGGGGCCCCACCCGGGGAGCAGTTCTTC
-	TRBV12-3/TRBV12-4	-	TRBJ2-1	CASTPQGYNEQFF	TGTGCCAGCACTCCGCAGGGGTACAATGAGCAGTTCTTC
TRBD2	TRBV15	-	TRBJ2-1	CATSRGASGGNNEQFF	TGTGCCACCAGCAGAGGGGCTAGCGGGGGGAACAATGAGCAGTTCTTC
-	TRBV20-1	once	TRBJ1-2	CSAREMEQGQDYGYTF	TGCAGTGCTAGAGAGATGGAGCAGGGGCAGGACTATGGCTACACCTTC
-	TRBV12-3/TRBV12-4	-	TRBJ2-5	CASTGTLQETQYF	TGTGCCAGCACAGGTACACTCCAAGAGACCCAGTACTTC
-	TRBV3-1	-	TRBJ1-2	CASSQLANYGYTF	TGTGCCAGCAGCCAACTGGCTAACTATGGCTACACCTTC
-	TRBV5-1	-	TRBJ2-5	CASSFTLEAFQETQYF	TGCGCCAGCAGCTTCACTTTAGAAGCCTTTCAAGAGACCCAGTACTTC
-	TRBV20-1	-	TRBJ1-2	CSAPQGNRVYGYTF	TGCAGTGCTCCCCAGGGGAATCGAGTCTATGGCTACACCTTC
-	TRBV20-1	-	TRBJ2-5	CSARDVRGVGETQYF	TGCAGTGCTAGAGACGTTAGGGGGGTTGGGGAGACCCAGTACTTC
TRBD2	TRBV5-5	few	TRBJ2-5	CASSFILAGRTQYF	TGTGCCAGCAGCTTTATACTAGCGGGGAGGACCCAGTACTTC
-	TRBV7-9	once	TRBJ1-1	CASSLAAGLTEAFF	TGTGCCAGCAGCTTAGCGGCAGGGCTCACTGAAGCTTTCTTT
-	TRBV7-2	-	TRBJ1-1	CASSPFGLGEVAFF	TGTGCCAGCAGCCCATTTGGACTAGGAGAGGTCGCTTTCTTT
-	TRBV20-1	-	TRBJ2-3	CSARDSRGLGRGLTDTQYF	TGCAGTGCTAGAGATTCGAGAGGACTGGGGCGGGGCCTCACAGATACGCAGTATTTT
TRBD2	TRBV20-1	-	TRBJ2-3	CSARGLAGTDTQYF	TGCAGTGCTAGAGGACTAGCGGGGACAGATACGCAGTATTTT
-	TRBV12-3/TRBV12-4	-	TRBJ2-5	CASSLIWGDRETQYF	TGTGCCAGCAGTTTGATATGGGGGGATAGAGAGACCCAGTACTTC
-	TRBV21-1	few	TRBJ2-1	CASSSGRSYNEQFF	TGTGCCAGCAGCAGCGGGAGATCCTACAATGAGCAGTTCTTC
TRBD1	TRBV30	-	TRBJ1-5	CAWSASWDRGPQPQHF	TGTGCCTGGAGTGCCTCGTGGGACAGGGGCCCTCAGCCCCAGCATTTT
-	TRBV5-5	-	TRBJ1-3	CASSSIPSSGNTIYF	TGTGCCAGCAGCTCTATCCCGAGCTCTGGAAACACCATATATTTT
-	TRBV5-5	many	TRBJ2-5	CASSATGQETQYF	TGTGCCAGCAGCGCGACAGGACAAGAGACCCAGTACTTC
TRBD1	TRBV6-5	-	TRBJ2-7	CASSLRPLDRGRYEQYF	TGTGCCAGCAGTTTACGTCCCCTAGACAGGGGGCGATACGAGCAGTACTTC
-	TRBV27	-	TRBJ1-2	CASGKVPGYYYGYTF	TGTGCCAGCGGTAAAGTTCCAGGGTACTACTATGGCTACACCTTC
-	TRBV9	-	TRBJ1-4	CASGRGGNFEEKLFF	TGTGCCAGCGGTCGAGGCGGGAATTTCGAAGAAAAACTGTTTTTT
TRBD2	TRBV20-1	-	TRBJ2-1	CSARDSGGYSYNEQFF	TGCAGTGCTAGAGATAGCGGGGGATACTCCTACAATGAGCAGTTCTTC
TRBD2	TRBV10-3	-	TRBJ2-1	CAISELAGGRNEQFF	TGTGCCATCAGTGAACTAGCGGGGGGGCGTAATGAGCAGTTCTTC
TRBD2	TRBV7-9	-	TRBJ2-1	CVSSPSSGLAGVF	TGTGTCAGCAGCCCCAGCTCAGGACTAGCGGGGGTCTTC
TRBD1	TRBV7-8	few	TRBJ2-7	CASSFNRGAIGYEQYF	TGTGCCAGCAGCTTTAACAGGGGGGCGATAGGGTACGAGCAGTACTTC
-	TRBV27	many	TRBJ2-1	CASSPSGPYNEQFF	TGTGCCAGCAGTCCGAGCGGGCCCTACAATGAGCAGTTCTTC
-	TRBV18	-	TRBJ2-5	CASSPPSAPGETQYF	TGTGCCAGCTCACCACCAAGTGCCCCGGGTGAGACCCAGTACTTC
TRBD2	TRBV5-1	many	TRBJ2-5	CASSSGGPQETQYF	TGCGCCAGCAGCAGCGGGGGGCCCCAAGAGACCCAGTACTTC
TRBD1	TRBV20-1	-	TRBJ2-7	CSAPKPGQGSYEQYF	TGCAGTGCCCCAAAGCCGGGACAGGGATCCTACGAGCAGTACTTC
-	TRBV24-1	few	TRBJ2-3	CATSGGTSTDTQYF	TGTGCCACCAGTGGAGGTACTAGCACAGATACGCAGTATTTT
-	TRBV6-2/TRBV6-3	many	TRBJ1-2	CASSYSINGTDDYGYTF	TGTGCCAGCAGTTACTCGATCAATGGGACCGACGACTATGGCTACACCTTC
-	TRBV20-1	-	TRBJ1-2	CSARDVGGPNYGYTF	TGCAGTGCTAGAGATGTCGGGGGCCCGAACTATGGCTACACCTTC
TRBD1	TRBV5-1	few	TRBJ1-2	CASNRGGEANYGYTF	TGCGCCAGCAACAGGGGTGGCGAAGCTAACTATGGCTACACCTTC
TRBD1	TRBV7-2	-	TRBJ1-6	CASSPYRGRSSPLHF	TGTGCCAGCAGCCCTTACAGGGGAAGATCTTCACCCCTCCACTTT
-	TRBV4-3	few	TRBJ1-4	CASSHVSRVEKLFF	TGCGCCAGCAGCCACGTCTCGAGGGTTGAAAAACTGTTTTTT
-	TRBV5-5	-	TRBJ2-7	CASSLAAVSSYEQYF	TGTGCCAGCAGCTTGGCGGCCGTAAGCTCCTACGAGCAGTACTTC
-	TRBV20-1	-	TRBJ2-5	CSAAVQTQYF	TGCAGCGCCGCGGTCCAGACCCAGTACTTC
TRBD1	TRBV20-1	few	TRBJ1-3	CSARDRGTGNTIYF	TGCAGTGCTAGGGACAGGGGTACTGGAAACACCATATATTTT
TRBD1	TRBV20-1	once	TRBJ2-5	CSAQKGAGDQETQYF	TGCAGTGCTCAAAAGGGGGCCGGGGATCAAGAGACCCAGTACTTC
-	TRBV21-1	few	TRBJ2-7	CASSTRQGRKPCLLPSYRDYEQYF	TGTGCCAGCAGCACGAGACAGGGAAGGAAACCCTGTTTACTTCCGTCCTATAGAGACTACGAGCAGTACTTC
-	TRBV6-2/TRBV6-3	-	TRBJ2-1	CASATGTAYNEQFF	TGTGCCAGCGCAACCGGGACCGCTTACAATGAGCAGTTCTTC
-	TRBV5-5	-	TRBJ1-2	CASSLEAGPNYGYTF	TGTGCCAGCAGCTTGGAGGCAGGGCCTAACTATGGCTACACCTTC
TRBD1	TRBV5-1	-	TRBJ2-1	CASSLGGQVYEQFF	TGCGCCAGCAGCTTGGGGGGACAGGTTTATGAGCAGTTCTTC
-	TRBV7-9	few	TRBJ2-1	CASSLARGYNEQFF	TGTGCCAGCAGCCTCGCCCGGGGGTACAATGAGCAGTTCTTC